One and the same sample provided the 21 T cell receptor beta chains below, sequenced in a study of cytomegalovirus exposure and HLA in healthy donors (dated by TCRdb to about 2017). To prepare the library, the immunoSEQ multiplex PCR assay was applied. The multiplex PCR relied on a mix of 60 forward primers for TCR Vbeta segments and 13 reverse primers for TCR Jbeta segments. Entries here come from immuneACCESS through TCRdb and include only in-frame sequences with V and J called. Some clones fail to appear in such tables; in the studies checked, an unresolved V gene covers under half of the shortfall, and the cause of the remainder is unknown. The sample records around 100,000 clones, 7.5% to 8.5% of which are singletons. Of the sample, 2.3% is held by the ten largest clones. Sample: PBMCs. Every receptor here comes from a man between 45 and 60 years old in good health and CMV-seronegative.

This clone showed up just a few times. The V gene is TRBV6-1, the J gene TRBJ2-3; TRBD2 matches at 11 bases. The trim removed 2 bases at V and 0 bases at J, leaving 7 bases unmatched. Germline loops: CDR1 MNHNS, CDR2 SASEGT. CDR3 length: 18 amino acids. The CDR3 nucleotides are TGTGCCAGCAGTGAATGGGTAGCGGGGGGGGCTAGCACAGATACGCAGTATTTT. It specifies CASSEWVAGGASTDTQYF.

V is TRBV28 and J is TRBJ2-7; D might be TRBD2 (5 bases). V lost 3 bases and J lost 1, with 13 bases in between. Germline V CDR1 and CDR2: MDHEN, SYDVKM. This CDR3 region has 15 residues. CDR3 DNA sequence: TGTGCCAGCAGTTTTAGAGGGTCGGAGTCCTACGAGCAGTACTTC. It yields the protein CASSFRGSESYEQYF.

This clone was seen a handful of times. The rearrangement links TRBV7-6 to TRBJ2-7, with D tentatively TRBD2 (7 bases). Germline CDR1 SGHVS, CDR2 FNYEAQ. This CDR3 is built from 15 residues. Trimming took off 1 base at V and 0 bases at J, with 10 bases between the two ends. This chain's CDR3 is CASSLGGGGSYEQYF. The CDR3 nucleotides read TGTGCCAGCAGCTTAGGAGGGGGGGGCTCCTACGAGCAGTACTTC.

This sequence joins TRBV11-3 and TRBJ2-1; the match to TRBD1 covers 9 bases. Germline V lookup: CDR1 SGHNT, CDR2 YENEEA. The V segment lost 5 bases and the J segment 7 bases; nucleotides outside the gene matches: 6. The CDR3 has 14 amino acids. The CDR3 region has the DNA TGTGCCAGCAGCCCGGGACAGGGAGTTAATGAGCAGTTCTTC. Translated: CASSPGQGVNEQFF.

This clone occurred a few times. The chain uses TRBV29-1 and TRBJ2-5, with 7 positions matching TRBD2. The CDR3 totals 13 residues. Germline loops: CDR1 SQVTM, CDR2 ANQGSEA. With V trimmed by 4 bases and J by 5 bases, 7 bases remained unmatched. The CDR3 coding sequence is TGCAGCGTTGGGGAGGGACGTCAGGAGACCCAGTACTTC. Its translation is CSVGEGRQETQYF.

The V and J genes are TRBV10-3 and TRBJ2-7; D remains unclear. The CDR3 is made up of 12 amino acids. Germline V CDR1 and CDR2: ENHRY, SYGVKD. Between the trimmed V and J ends, which lost 8 bases and 2 bases, there was a span of 10 bases. DNA of the CDR3: TGTGCCATCCAGGCCGATCCCTACGAGCAGTACTTC. Translation gives CAIQADPYEQYF.

This clone has more than one count but fewer than ten. The rearrangement links TRBV11-2 to TRBJ2-2; 11 bases fit TRBD2. Per germline, CDR1 SGHAT and CDR2 FQNNGV. With V trimmed by 5 bases and J by 2 bases, 4 bases remained unmatched. The CDR3 runs 16 residues. CDR3 coding DNA: TGTGCCAGCAGCCGAGGGACTAGCGGAAACACCGGGGAGCTGTTTTTT. As protein: CASSRGTSGNTGELFF.

This clone was counted between two and nine times. The V gene is TRBV6-5, the J gene TRBJ1-4, with 9 bases matching TRBD1. Per germline, CDR1 MNHEY and CDR2 SVGAGI. The CDR3 totals 15 residues. Trimming removed 0 bases from V and 6 bases from J; junction bases left unmatched: 2. CDR3 nucleotide sequence: TGTGCCAGCAGTTACTCCGGGACAGGGCATGAAAAACTGTTTTTT. Protein sequence: CASSYSGTGHEKLFF.

This chain links TRBV9 with TRBJ2-3, with 8 bases matching TRBD1. CDR1 and CDR2 from the germline V gene are SGDLS and YYNGEE. The V segment lost 0 bases and the J segment 0 bases; nucleotides outside the gene matches: 0. The CDR3 is made up of 15 amino acids. As DNA, the CDR3 is TGTGCCAGCAGCGTAGGGACAGGGAGCACAGATACGCAGTATTTT. Its protein is CASSVGTGSTDTQYF.

This clone was counted between two and nine times. The chain employs TRBV30 and TRBJ2-2, with a possible D match to TRBD2 (5 bases). The V end was cut by 0 bases, the J end by 7 bases, with 9 bases between. CDR1 GTSNPN and CDR2 SVGIG come from the germline V gene (reference sequence). There are 13 residues in the CDR3. CDR3 sequence reads: CAWSVSGGGELFF. The CDR3 DNA is TGTGCCTGGAGTGTGTCAGGAGGCGGGGAGCTGTTTTTT. The full variable domain, its missing parts supplied by reference TRBV30 and TRBJ2-2, is SQTIHQWPATLVQPVGSPLSLECTVEGTSNPNLYWYRQAAGRGLQLLFYSVGIGQISSEVPQNLSASRPQDRQFILSSKKLLLSDSGFYLCAWSVSGGGELFFGEGSRLTVL.

This clone appeared a few times. In DNA form, the CDR3 reads TGTGCCAGCAGCTCCCAGACAGGGGGAGGCTACACCTTC. Protein: CASSSQTGGGYTF. J is TRBJ1-2 and V is TRBV7-9; TRBD1 matches at 9 bases. V trimming: 4 bases; J trimming: 8 bases; junction bases outside the gene matches: 5. The length of the CDR3 is 13 residues. Looked up from germline, CDR1 is SEHNR and CDR2 is FQNEAQ (reference sequence).

The chain uses TRBV4-1 and TRBJ2-4, with TRBD1 matching 8 bases. J gave up 4 bases and V 4 bases, and 6 bases lay outside the gene matches. The length of the CDR3 is 15 residues. Germline CDR1 reads MGHRA; CDR2 reads YSYEKL. The CDR3 region has the DNA TGCGCCAGCAGCCCACCCAGGACAGGGAAAAACATTCAGTACTTC. Amino acid sequence: CASSPPRTGKNIQYF.

This clone has a handful of counts. This chain connects TRBV11-2 to TRBJ2-7, with D perhaps matching TRBD1 (6 bases). The V gene's germline CDR1 is SGHAT and CDR2 FQNNGV. CDR3 length: 15 residues. The germline V and J ends were trimmed by 4 bases and 2 bases, with 15 bases remaining between them. This CDR3 reads CASSSFTGLAYEQYF. CDR3 nucleotide sequence: TGTGCCAGCAGCTCCTTCACAGGGCTCGCCTACGAGCAGTACTTC.

This chain links TRBV19 with TRBJ2-5, with 9 positions matching TRBD2. Germline-derived CDR1 and CDR2 are LNHDA and SQIVND (reference sequence). This CDR3 comprises 15 residues. Unmatched junction bases numbered 4, after V lost 3 bases and J lost 2 bases. The CDR3 DNA reads as TGTGCCAGTAGTATCGGGACTAGCAGACAAGAGACCCAGTACTTC. Translation gives CASSIGTSRQETQYF. Variable domain in full (rest from reference TRBV19 and TRBJ2-5): DGGITQSPKYLFRKEGQNVTLSCEQNLNHDAMYWYRQDPGQGLRLIYYSQIVNDFQKGDIAEGYSVSREKKESFPLTVTSAQKNPTAFYLCASSIGTSRQETQYFGPGTRLLVL.

Only a few counts were recorded for this clone. The sample carries other DNA sequences with the same CDR3. J is TRBJ2-2 and V is TRBV6-5; weak D call: TRBD1 (5 bases). The germline gives CDR1 MNHEY, CDR2 SVGAGI. Trimming stripped 6 bases from V and 4 bases from J, with 9 bases between. This CDR3 comprises 13 residues. The CDR3 bases are TGTGCCAGCAGGGGGCGCCTCACCGGGGAGCTGTTTTTT. Its translation: CASRGRLTGELFF.

CDR3 coding DNA: TGTGCCAGCAGTATACTAGGAGGTACGCAGTATTTT. It codes for CASSILGGTQYF. The chain uses TRBV6-5 and TRBJ2-3; TRBD2 is a possible D gene (5 bases). Germline V lookup: CDR1 MNHEY, CDR2 SVGAGI. The CDR3 runs to 12 residues. V lost 5 bases and J 8 bases, leaving 11 bases between the germline ends.

The chain recombines TRBV6-1 with TRBJ1-2; D gene ambiguous. Germline CDR1 MNHNS, CDR2 SASEGT. V lost 4 bases and J 1 base, leaving 7 bases between the germline ends. CDR3 length equals 13 residues. The chain's CDR3 is CASSGLGNYGYTF. The CDR3 DNA reads as TGTGCCAGCAGTGGACTGGGTAACTATGGCTACACCTTC.

The chain has TRBV15 and TRBJ1-6; D call uncertain. With 2 bases removed from V and 10 bases from J, the gap between germline ends came to 9 bases. This CDR3 is 13 amino acids long. In germline, CDR1 is LNHNV, CDR2 YYDKDF (reference sequence). CDR3 sequence: CATSRQSRSPLHF. For the CDR3, the DNA is TGTGCCACCAGCAGACAGTCAAGATCACCCCTCCACTTT.

This clone was observed a handful of times. The rearrangement joins TRBV4-1 to TRBJ1-5; D unresolved. Trimming shortened V by 2 bases and J by 4 bases, and 18 bases separated the two germline ends. The CDR3 spans 17 residues. Germline V gives CDR1 MGHRA, CDR2 YSYEKL. This chain's CDR3 is CASSQTPSLAVNQPQHF. CDR3 nucleotide sequence: TGCGCCAGCAGCCAAACCCCTTCCCTGGCAGTTAATCAGCCCCAGCATTTT.

This clone was counted between two and nine times. The CDR3 is CASSLARGLDTGELFF. CDR3 nucleotides: TGTGCCAGCAGCTTAGCTCGGGGGTTGGACACCGGGGAGCTGTTTTTT. The chain recombines TRBV7-2 with TRBJ2-2; tentatively, D is TRBD2 (6 bases). V was pared by 0 bases and J by 3 bases, with 11 bases between. Germline CDR1 SGHTA, CDR2 FQGNSA. The CDR3 has 16 amino acids.

The chain links TRBV4-1 to TRBJ1-5; D possibly corresponds to TRBD1 (6 bases). V was clipped by 3 bases and J by 0 bases, with 6 bases between them. The germline gives CDR1 MGHRA, CDR2 YSYEKL. The CDR3 loop spans 14 amino acids. The CDR3 sequence: CASSQGASNQPQHF. The CDR3, as DNA: TGCGCCAGCAGCCAGGGGGCTAGCAATCAGCCCCAGCATTTT.